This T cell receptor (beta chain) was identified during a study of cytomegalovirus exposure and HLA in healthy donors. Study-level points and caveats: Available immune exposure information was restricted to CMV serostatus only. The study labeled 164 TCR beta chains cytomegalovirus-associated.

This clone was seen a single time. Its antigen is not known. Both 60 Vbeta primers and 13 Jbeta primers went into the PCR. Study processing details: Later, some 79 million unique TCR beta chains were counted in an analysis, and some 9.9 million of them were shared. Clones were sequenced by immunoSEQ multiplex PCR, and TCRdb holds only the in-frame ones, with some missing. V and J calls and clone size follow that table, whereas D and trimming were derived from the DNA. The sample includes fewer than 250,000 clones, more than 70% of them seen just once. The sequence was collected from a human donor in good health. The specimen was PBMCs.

DNA for the CDR3: TGTGCCAGCAGTGAAGGGACAGGGGTAATCTACGAGCAGTACTTC. Amino acid sequence: CASSEGTGVIYEQYF. The chain links TRBV6-1 to TRBJ2-5, with 9 bases lining up with TRBD1. The end of the DNA fits TRBJ2-7 better, so the J call may be wrong. The CDR3 covers 15 residues. Per the germline V gene, CDR1 is MNHNS and CDR2 is SASEGT.